This paragraph reports one T cell receptor beta chain. The antigen remains unidentified. This entry is derived from a study of CD8+ T cells in alopecia areata. Study-wide findings and caveats: For lesional scalp, especially alopecia totalis/universalis, clonality was higher than in normal scalp.

TCR sequencing used cDNA made by reverse transcription of extracted RNA. Assay used: immunoSEQ multiplex PCR; TCRdb lists only in-frame clones, some missing. Seen here are approximately 82,000 clones, roughly 50% observed once, and the top ten hold 5.5% to 6%. CDR3 length: 14 amino acids. Trimming stripped 0 bases from V and 3 bases from J, with 7 bases between. Germline V gene data show CDR1 as SGHRS and CDR2 as YFSETQ. This TCR derives from a human donor with alopecia areata. The rearrangement uses TRBV5-1 and TRBJ2-1; tentatively, D is TRBD1 (6 bases). Source material: NKG2D-high CD8+ T cells sorted from blood. The CDR3 bases are TGCGCCAGCAGCTTGGACAGGGACTACAATGAGCAGTTCTTC. This codes for CASSLDRDYNEQFF.